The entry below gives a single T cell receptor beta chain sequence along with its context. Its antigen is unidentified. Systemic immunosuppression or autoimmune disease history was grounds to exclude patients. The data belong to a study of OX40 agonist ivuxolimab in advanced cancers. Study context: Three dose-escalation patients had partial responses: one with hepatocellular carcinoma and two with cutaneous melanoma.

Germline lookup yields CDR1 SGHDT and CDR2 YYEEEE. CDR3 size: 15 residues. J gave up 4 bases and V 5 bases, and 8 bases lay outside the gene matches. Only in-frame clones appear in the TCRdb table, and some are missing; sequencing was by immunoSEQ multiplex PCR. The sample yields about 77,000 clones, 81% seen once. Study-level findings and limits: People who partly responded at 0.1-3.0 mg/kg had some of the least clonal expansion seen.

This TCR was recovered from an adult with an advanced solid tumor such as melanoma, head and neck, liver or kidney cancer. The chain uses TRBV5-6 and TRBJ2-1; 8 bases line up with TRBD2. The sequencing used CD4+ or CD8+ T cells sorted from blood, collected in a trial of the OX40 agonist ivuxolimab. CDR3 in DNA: TGTGCCAGCAGAAGTGGAGCTAGCGGGTACAATGAGCAGTTCTTC. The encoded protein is CASRSGASGYNEQFF.